Listed below are T cell receptor beta chains from one sample, sequenced in a study of T cell responses to AZD1222 COVID-19 vaccine. TCRdb's copy holds only in-frame clones and misses some; the assay was immunoSEQ multiplex PCR. The sample shows about 140,000 clones, more than 70% of them seen only once. The specimen comprised peripheral blood, sampled 28 days after the second AZD1222 dose. The receptors derive from an adult who received the AZD1222 COVID-19 vaccine. Each CDR3 is given with its conserved first and last residue. The order of the fields is clone size, D gene, J gene, V gene, CDR3 DNA, CDR3 protein. The D gene is left open where the match is weak. Clone size is shown for a subset of rows, as once, few, many or a class of expanded clone.

clone size: .; D gene: TRBD2; J gene: TRBJ2-2; V gene: TRBV7-8; CDR3 DNA: TGTGCCAGCAGCTTACTAGCGGGGGCCCCCGGGGAGCTGTTTTTT; CDR3 protein: CASSLLAGAPGELFF
clone size: .; D gene: TRBD1; J gene: TRBJ2-7; V gene: TRBV10-3; CDR3 DNA: TGTGCCATCAGTGAATCGCGGCTAGGGGGCGCAGGGGGCTACGAGCAGTACTTC; CDR3 protein: CAISESRLGGAGGYEQYF
clone size: .; D gene: .; J gene: TRBJ1-4; V gene: TRBV5-1; CDR3 DNA: TGCGCCAGCAGCCCGTGGACAGTCACTAATGAAAAACTGTTTTTT; CDR3 protein: CASSPWTVTNEKLFF
clone size: few; D gene: .; J gene: TRBJ2-2; V gene: TRBV7-8; CDR3 DNA: TGTGCCAGCAGCCCGACGACGTACCTCGGGGAGCTGTTTTTT; CDR3 protein: CASSPTTYLGELFF
clone size: .; D gene: .; J gene: TRBJ2-3; V gene: TRBV3-1/TRBV3-2; CDR3 DNA: TGTGCCAGCAGCCAAGATCGAAATACGCAGTATTTT; CDR3 protein: CASSQDRNTQYF
clone size: .; D gene: .; J gene: TRBJ2-2; V gene: TRBV5-1; CDR3 DNA: TGCGCCAGCAGCCCCCCCACCGGGGAGCTGTTTTTT; CDR3 protein: CASSPPTGELFF
clone size: once; D gene: .; J gene: TRBJ1-1; V gene: TRBV7-9; CDR3 DNA: TGTGCCAGCAGCCCCTGGGGAGAGAACACTGAAGCTTTCTTT; CDR3 protein: CASSPWGENTEAFF
clone size: .; D gene: TRBD1; J gene: TRBJ1-5; V gene: TRBV5-8; CDR3 DNA: TGTGCCAGCATCCGTCAGGGGGTAAGCAATCAGCCCCAGCATTTT; CDR3 protein: CASIRQGVSNQPQHF
clone size: .; D gene: .; J gene: TRBJ1-4; V gene: TRBV10-2; CDR3 DNA: TGCGCCAGCAGTGATCCCAAGGGGGCTAATGAAAAACTGTTTTTT; CDR3 protein: CASSDPKGANEKLFF
clone size: .; D gene: .; J gene: TRBJ2-1; V gene: TRBV9; CDR3 DNA: TGTGCCAGCAGCGTAGTGCTTCTTGGGGGTGAGCAGTTCTTC; CDR3 protein: CASSVVLLGGEQFF
clone size: .; D gene: .; J gene: TRBJ2-2; V gene: TRBV6-2/TRBV6-3; CDR3 DNA: TGTGCCAGCAGTTTGTACCAGGGCGACACCGGGGAGCTGTTTTTT; CDR3 protein: CASSLYQGDTGELFF
clone size: .; D gene: .; J gene: TRBJ2-7; V gene: TRBV9; CDR3 DNA: TGTGCCAGCAGCGTAGAATGGGACCCGGCCTACGAGCAGTACTTC; CDR3 protein: CASSVEWDPAYEQYF
clone size: .; D gene: .; J gene: TRBJ2-7; V gene: TRBV19; CDR3 DNA: TGTGCCAGTAAGCCTCACAGGGAAGGCGAGCAGTACTTC; CDR3 protein: CASKPHREGEQYF
clone size: .; D gene: .; J gene: TRBJ2-2; V gene: TRBV5-1; CDR3 DNA: TGCGCCAGCTTCATAGGGGCGGTAGTGAACACCGGGGAGCTGTTTTTT; CDR3 protein: CASFIGAVVNTGELFF
clone size: .; D gene: .; J gene: TRBJ1-2; V gene: TRBV18; CDR3 DNA: TGTGCCAGCTCACAGGACAGAAACTATGGCTACACCTTC; CDR3 protein: CASSQDRNYGYTF
clone size: .; D gene: .; J gene: TRBJ2-5; V gene: TRBV14; CDR3 DNA: TGTGCCAGCAGCCAAGTCGGGGAGACCCAGTACTTC; CDR3 protein: CASSQVGETQYF
clone size: .; D gene: .; J gene: TRBJ2-2; V gene: TRBV5-1; CDR3 DNA: TGCGCCAGCAGCTTTGCGCCGAACACCGGGGAGCTGTTTTTT; CDR3 protein: CASSFAPNTGELFF
clone size: .; D gene: .; J gene: TRBJ1-2; V gene: TRBV5-4; CDR3 DNA: TGTGCCAGCAGCTTTGGGGGCGGTGGCTACACCTTC; CDR3 protein: CASSFGGGGYTF
clone size: .; D gene: TRBD1; J gene: TRBJ2-1; V gene: TRBV6-6; CDR3 DNA: TGTGCCAGCAGTCATCAGGACAGGGAATCCAATGAGCAGTTCTTC; CDR3 protein: CASSHQDRESNEQFF
clone size: .; D gene: .; J gene: TRBJ1-1; V gene: TRBV14; CDR3 DNA: TGTGCCAGCAGCCGATATATTTCGGGGAACACTGAAGCTTTCTTT; CDR3 protein: CASSRYISGNTEAFF
clone size: .; D gene: TRBD1; J gene: TRBJ1-2; V gene: TRBV7-9; CDR3 DNA: TGTGCCAGCAGCTTACCCCGGGACAGTGTTGGCTACACCTTC; CDR3 protein: CASSLPRDSVGYTF